Listed below are T cell receptor beta chains from one sample, sequenced in a study of T-cell memory formation after mild COVID-19. TCRdb passed the 5' RACE reads through MiXCR, listing each CDR3 protein once. The sample includes fewer than 400,000 distinct CDR3 sequences, about an eighth of them seen just once. Sequencing was performed on PBMCs or a T cell subset sorted from them (not recorded which). The origin of the receptors is a man between 18 and 35 years old who had mild COVID-19 (a few samples of this study predate the infection). Cell type and time point are not known. Each CDR3 is given with its conserved first and last residue. A D gene is named only where the DNA matches it firmly. The size of a clone is reported for some rows only, either as once, few or many, or as a class for expanded clones.

NA	TRBJ2-3	14	TRBV18	NA	CASSILQGPDTQYF	TGTGCCAGCTCAATTCTACAGGGACCAGATACGCAGTATTTT
many	TRBJ2-1	14	TRBV12-3/TRBV12-4	TRBD1	CASRLDREFNEQFF	TGTGCCAGCAGGCTGGACAGGGAGTTCAATGAGCAGTTCTTC
NA	TRBJ2-6	15	TRBV6-2/TRBV6-3	NA	CASRSITEGANVLTF	TGTGCCAGCAGAAGTATCACGGAGGGGGCCAACGTCCTGACTTTC
few	TRBJ2-5	14	TRBV7-2	NA	CASSPARTQETQYF	TGTGCCAGCAGCCCAGCCCGGACTCAAGAGACCCAGTACTTC
few	TRBJ2-2	14	TRBV29-1	NA	CSAEGASNTGELFF	TGCAGCGCCGAAGGGGCATCGAACACCGGGGAGCTGTTTTTT
few	TRBJ1-5	14	TRBV27	NA	CAITSGQFNQPQHF	TGTGCCATCACGTCCGGACAGTTCAATCAGCCCCAGCATTTT
few	TRBJ1-2	12	TRBV5-1	NA	CASAAEGYGYTF	TGCGCCAGCGCCGCAGAGGGATATGGCTACACCTTC
few	TRBJ2-7	13	TRBV27	NA	CASRSMGVPEQYF	TGTGCCAGCAGGTCGATGGGGGTCCCCGAGCAGTACTTC
many	TRBJ2-1	12	TRBV5-1	TRBD2	CASSLVSGEQFF	TGCGCCAGCAGCTTGGTTAGCGGGGAGCAGTTCTTC
NA	TRBJ2-3	13	TRBV27	TRBD2	CASMGGGTDTQYF	TGTGCCAGCATGGGGGGGGGAACAGATACGCAGTATTTT
NA	TRBJ2-2	15	TRBV25-1	NA	CASSARHLGTGELFF	TGTGCCAGCAGTGCCCGACACTTGGGTACCGGGGAGCTGTTTTTT
NA	TRBJ2-3	16	TRBV28	TRBD2	CASTSGLAGGPGTQYF	TGTGCCAGCACCAGCGGACTAGCGGGGGGCCCCGGTACGCAGTATTTT
few	TRBJ2-2	14	TRBV6-2/TRBV6-3	NA	CASSPNGGPGELFF	TGTGCCAGCAGCCCCAACGGGGGGCCCGGGGAGCTGTTTTTT
many	TRBJ1-1	11	TRBV10-3	NA	CAIGESPEAFF	TGTGCCATCGGCGAGAGCCCGGAAGCTTTCTTT
few	TRBJ1-2	14	TRBV5-4	TRBD1	CASSLGQGRDGYTF	TGTGCCAGCAGCCTGGGACAGGGGCGAGATGGCTACACCTTC
NA	TRBJ2-7	15	TRBV7-9	NA	CASSPGVAASYEQYF	TGTGCCAGCAGCCCGGGGGTAGCGGCCTCCTACGAGCAGTACTTC
NA	TRBJ1-6	14	TRBV6-5	NA	CASSRDTNNSPLHF	TGTGCCAGCAGCCGGGATACGAATAATTCACCCCTCCACTTT
NA	TRBJ2-7	16	TRBV7-8	TRBD1	CASSARDRGQSYEQYF	TGTGCCAGCAGCGCTCGGGACAGGGGCCAGTCCTACGAGCAGTACTTC
few	TRBJ1-1	18	TRBV6-2/TRBV6-3	NA	CASSFAVPSLNMNTEAFF	TGTGCCAGCAGTTTCGCTGTCCCGTCTTTGAACATGAACACTGAAGCTTTCTTT
NA	TRBJ2-2	16	TRBV28	NA	CASSLRSWFGAGELFF	TGTGCCAGCAGTTTGCGGTCATGGTTCGGGGCCGGGGAGCTGTTTTTT
NA	TRBJ2-3	15	TRBV11-2	NA	CASIPLGLDTDTQYF	TGTGCCAGCATCCCCCTTGGACTCGACACAGATACGCAGTATTTT
NA	TRBJ1-3	13	TRBV18	NA	CASSGGSGNTIYF	TGTGCCAGCTCAGGGGGATCTGGAAACACCATATATTTT
many	TRBJ2-5	13	TRBV4-2	NA	CASSRGGEETQYF	TGTGCCAGCAGCCGAGGGGGGGAAGAGACCCAGTACTTC
NA	TRBJ1-1	14	TRBV19	NA	CASSSPGRNTEAFF	TGTGCCAGTAGTTCCCCAGGGAGGAACACTGAAGCTTTCTTT
few	TRBJ2-1	13	TRBV12-3/TRBV12-4	NA	CASSLMTYNEQFF	TGTGCCAGCAGTTTAATGACCTACAATGAGCAGTTCTTC
NA	TRBJ2-1	13	TRBV12-3/TRBV12-4	NA	CASSLIDGGEQFF	TGTGCCAGCAGTTTAATCGACGGGGGAGAGCAGTTCTTC
few	TRBJ1-2	13	TRBV18	NA	CASSPWENYGYTF	TGTGCCAGCTCACCGTGGGAAAACTATGGCTACACCTTC
NA	TRBJ1-1	11	TRBV29-1	NA	CSVQENTEAFF	TGCAGCGTCCAAGAGAACACTGAAGCTTTCTTT
NA	TRBJ2-2	18	TRBV7-6	TRBD1	CASSFHRDRGLDTGELFF	TGTGCCAGCAGCTTTCACAGGGACAGGGGCTTGGACACCGGGGAGCTGTTTTTT
few	TRBJ2-3	15	TRBV9	NA	CASSVEGGDTDTQYF	TGTGCCAGCAGCGTAGAGGGCGGTGACACAGATACGCAGTATTTT
few	TRBJ1-1	14	TRBV11-2	NA	CASSPAAGYTEAFF	TGTGCCAGCAGCCCTGCTGCAGGGTACACTGAAGCTTTCTTT
few	TRBJ1-5	17	TRBV3-1	NA	CASSQDLEAGSNQPQHF	TGTGCCAGCAGCCAAGATCTCGAGGCCGGGAGCAATCAGCCCCAGCATTTT
many	TRBJ1-2	13	TRBV4-1	NA	CASSQKWGDGYTF	TGCGCCAGCAGCCAGAAATGGGGGGATGGCTACACCTTC
few	TRBJ2-1	16	TRBV9	NA	CASSVDYRGGGNEQFF	TGTGCCAGCAGCGTAGATTATAGGGGCGGCGGAAATGAGCAGTTCTTC
few	TRBJ2-5	13	TRBV12-5	NA	CASGLSGGETQYF	TGTGCTAGTGGTTTGTCAGGGGGGGAGACCCAGTACTTC
many	TRBJ2-2	15	TRBV6-5	NA	CASRTTSTNTGELFF	TGTGCCAGCAGAACAACAAGTACGAACACCGGGGAGCTGTTTTTT
NA	TRBJ1-5	14	TRBV7-2	NA	CASSPFPGVQPQHF	TGTGCCAGCAGCCCCTTTCCTGGAGTGCAGCCCCAGCATTTT
few	TRBJ2-2	12	TRBV20-1	NA	CSAIISTGELFF	TGCAGTGCGATAATATCCACCGGGGAGCTGTTTTTT
many	TRBJ2-3	14	TRBV6-5	TRBD2	CASSVAGGQDTQYF	TGTGCCAGCAGCGTAGCGGGGGGGCAGGATACGCAGTATTTT
NA	TRBJ2-3	14	TRBV3-1	NA	CASSQDVRLLAQYF	TGTGCCAGCAGCCAAGATGTTAGACTGCTGGCGCAGTATTTT
few	TRBJ2-5	15	TRBV7-9	NA	CASSPRLRVSETQYF	TGTGCCAGCAGCCCCAGACTGAGGGTGTCGGAGACCCAGTACTTC
few	TRBJ2-6	17	TRBV5-1	NA	CASSSVGSGAGANVLTF	TGCGCCAGCAGCTCGGTCGGGTCTGGGGCGGGGGCCAACGTCCTGACTTTC
NA	TRBJ2-7	15	TRBV10-3	NA	CAISEAGISSYEQYF	TGTGCCATCAGTGAGGCAGGGATCAGCTCCTACGAGCAGTACTTC
few	TRBJ2-7	13	TRBV29-1	TRBD2	CSVWGSGGDEQYF	TGCAGCGTGTGGGGGTCGGGAGGGGACGAGCAGTACTTC
many	TRBJ2-3	13	TRBV28	TRBD1	CASILSGGDTQYF	TGTGCCAGCATTCTTTCAGGGGGCGATACGCAGTATTTT